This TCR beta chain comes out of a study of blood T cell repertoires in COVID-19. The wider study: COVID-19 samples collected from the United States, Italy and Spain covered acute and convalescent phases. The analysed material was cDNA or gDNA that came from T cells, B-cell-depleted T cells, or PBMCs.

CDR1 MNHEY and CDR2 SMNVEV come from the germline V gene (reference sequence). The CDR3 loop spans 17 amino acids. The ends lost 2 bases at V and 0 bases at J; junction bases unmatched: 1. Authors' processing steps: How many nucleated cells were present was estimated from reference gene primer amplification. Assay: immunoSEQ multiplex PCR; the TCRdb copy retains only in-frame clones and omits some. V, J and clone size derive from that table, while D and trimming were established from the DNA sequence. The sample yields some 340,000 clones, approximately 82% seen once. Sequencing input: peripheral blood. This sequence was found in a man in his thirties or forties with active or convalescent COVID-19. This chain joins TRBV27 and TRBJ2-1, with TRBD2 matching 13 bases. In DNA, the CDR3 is TGTGCCAGCAGTTTACGGACTAGCGGGAGCTCCTACAATGAGCAGTTCTTC. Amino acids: CASSLRTSGSSYNEQFF.